Listed below are T cell receptor beta chains from one sample, sequenced in a study of OX40 agonist ivuxolimab in advanced cancers. Some clones are missing from TCRdb's copy, which holds only in-frame ones; the method was immunoSEQ multiplex PCR. The top ten clones hold around 49% of a sample with some 23,000 clones, roughly 91% of them seen once. This sample comprised CD4+ or CD8+ T cells sorted from blood, obtained in a trial of the OX40 agonist ivuxolimab. These receptors were taken from an adult with an advanced solid tumor such as melanoma, head and neck, liver or kidney cancer. CDR3s include the opening cysteine and the closing phenylalanine or tryptophan. A D gene is named only where the DNA matches it firmly. Rows give clone size only sometimes, using once, few, many, or a class for an expanded clone.

V: TRBV7-2; J: TRBJ1-4; size: -; D: -; CDR3: CASSLGSLGEKLFF; DNA: TGTGCCAGCAGCTTAGGGTCGTTAGGGGAAAAACTGTTTTTT
V: TRBV7-2; J: TRBJ2-3; size: -; D: TRBD2; CDR3: CASSLSGGATPDTQYF; DNA: TGTGCCAGCAGCTTGAGCGGGGGGGCCACGCCAGATACGCAGTATTTT
V: TRBV29-1; J: TRBJ2-1; size: -; D: -; CDR3: CSVDLDSHNEQFF; DNA: TGCAGCGTTGACTTGGACAGCCACAATGAGCAGTTCTTC
V: TRBV5-1; J: TRBJ2-2; size: once; D: TRBD2; CDR3: CASTVQAGGNTGELFF; DNA: TGCGCCAGTACCGTCCAAGCGGGGGGGAACACCGGGGAGCTGTTTTTT
V: TRBV4-3; J: TRBJ2-2; size: -; D: TRBD1; CDR3: CASSRLTGGQGELFF; DNA: TGCGCCAGCAGCCGTCTGACAGGGGGCCAGGGGGAGCTGTTTTTT
V: TRBV7-9; J: TRBJ2-4; size: -; D: -; CDR3: CASSLGAGTAKNIQYF; DNA: TGTGCCAGCAGCTTAGGGGCGGGGACAGCCAAAAACATTCAGTACTTC
V: TRBV4-3; J: TRBJ2-3; size: -; D: -; CDR3: CASSQESFHTDTQYF; DNA: TGCGCCAGCAGCCAAGAGAGTTTCCACACAGATACGCAGTATTTT
V: TRBV27; J: TRBJ2-5; size: -; D: -; CDR3: CASSSPGSIETQYF; DNA: TGTGCCAGCAGTTCCCCCGGGAGTATAGAGACCCAGTACTTC
V: TRBV5-6; J: TRBJ1-5; size: -; D: -; CDR3: CASSLFTGMSNQPQHF; DNA: TGTGCCAGCAGCTTGTTCACGGGAATGAGCAATCAGCCCCAGCATTTT
V: TRBV7-2; J: TRBJ1-1; size: -; D: -; CDR3: CASSLESYRDTEAFF; DNA: TGTGCCAGCAGCTTAGAAAGTTATCGTGACACTGAAGCTTTCTTT
V: TRBV5-1; J: TRBJ2-7; size: -; D: -; CDR3: CASSLALEGRDEQYF; DNA: TGCGCCAGCAGCTTGGCCCTAGAGGGCCGGGACGAGCAGTACTTC
V: TRBV2; J: TRBJ2-3; size: -; D: TRBD2; CDR3: CASKSGVADTQYF; DNA: TGTGCCAGCAAGAGCGGGGTGGCAGATACGCAGTATTTT
V: TRBV7-8; J: TRBJ2-2; size: -; D: -; CDR3: CASSPRTGMAIRAAGELFF; DNA: TGTGCCAGCAGCCCCCGAACAGGGATGGCGATTAGGGCTGCCGGGGAGCTGTTTTTT
V: TRBV11-3; J: TRBJ2-1; size: -; D: -; CDR3: CASRSLKVANEQFF; DNA: TGTGCCAGCCGATCCCTTAAGGTAGCGAATGAGCAGTTCTTC
V: TRBV28; J: TRBJ2-3; size: -; D: -; CDR3: CASGGGSPDTQYF; DNA: TGTGCATCGGGCGGGGGCAGCCCAGATACGCAGTATTTT
V: TRBV29-1; J: TRBJ2-3; size: -; D: -; CDR3: CSTTVTDTQYF; DNA: TGCAGCACGACAGTTACAGATACGCAGTATTTT
V: TRBV5-1; J: TRBJ2-1; size: -; D: -; CDR3: CASSATRSPYNEQFF; DNA: TGCGCCAGCAGCGCGACTAGAAGTCCCTACAATGAGCAGTTCTTC
V: TRBV6-5; J: TRBJ1-4; size: -; D: -; CDR3: CASRINEKLFF; DNA: TGTGCCAGCCGCATTAATGAAAAACTGTTTTTT
V: TRBV4-1; J: TRBJ2-7; size: -; D: -; CDR3: CASSQGAEQYF; DNA: TGCGCCAGCAGCCAAGGGGCCGAGCAGTACTTC
V: TRBV27; J: TRBJ2-1; size: -; D: TRBD2; CDR3: CASSLAGVLSSYNEQFF; DNA: TGTGCCAGCAGTTTAGCGGGAGTTCTGAGCTCCTACAATGAGCAGTTCTTC
V: TRBV18; J: TRBJ2-5; size: -; D: -; CDR3: CASSPRGANQETQYF; DNA: TGTGCCAGCTCACCACGGGGGGCCAACCAAGAGACCCAGTACTTC
V: TRBV10-1; J: TRBJ1-4; size: -; D: -; CDR3: CAINPSSPKLFF; DNA: TGCGCCATCAACCCCAGCTCCCCAAAACTGTTTTTT
V: TRBV19; J: TRBJ2-2; size: -; D: -; CDR3: CASHLSANTGELFF; DNA: TGTGCCAGTCACCTATCGGCGAACACCGGGGAGCTGTTTTTT
V: TRBV28; J: TRBJ2-7; size: -; D: -; CDR3: CASSLGPLSEQYF; DNA: TGTGCCAGCAGTTTAGGGCCTCTAAGCGAGCAGTACTTC
V: TRBV4-1; J: TRBJ1-1; size: -; D: TRBD1; CDR3: CASSQSGQGYTEAFF; DNA: TGCGCCAGCAGCCAATCGGGACAGGGGTACACTGAAGCTTTCTTT
V: TRBV5-6; J: TRBJ2-1; size: -; D: TRBD2; CDR3: CASSLPGGNEQFF; DNA: TGTGCCAGCAGCTTACCGGGGGGCAATGAGCAGTTCTTC
V: TRBV4-2; J: TRBJ2-3; size: -; D: -; CDR3: CASSQDSLGATDTQYF; DNA: TGTGCCAGCAGCCAAGACTCCCTGGGAGCGACAGATACGCAGTATTTT
V: TRBV11-2; J: TRBJ2-5; size: -; D: -; CDR3: CASSTLLANQETQYF; DNA: TGTGCCAGCAGCACTCTCTTAGCTAATCAAGAGACCCAGTACTTC
V: TRBV19; J: TRBJ2-7; size: -; D: TRBD2; CDR3: CASSRLAGEGNEQYF; DNA: TGTGCCAGTAGTCGCCTAGCGGGAGAGGGGAACGAGCAGTACTTC
V: TRBV5-1; J: TRBJ2-2; size: -; D: -; CDR3: CASRAQENTGELFF; DNA: TGCGCCAGCCGGGCACAGGAGAACACCGGGGAGCTGTTTTTT
V: TRBV28; J: TRBJ2-1; size: -; D: -; CDR3: CASSFDGGFYNEQFF; DNA: TGTGCCAGCAGTTTCGACGGGGGATTCTACAATGAGCAGTTCTTC
V: TRBV2; J: TRBJ1-5; size: -; D: TRBD1; CDR3: CASSVRTGGQRNGQPQHF; DNA: TGTGCCAGCAGTGTCCGGACAGGGGGCCAGCGCAATGGACAGCCCCAGCATTTT
V: TRBV21-1; J: TRBJ1-5; size: -; D: -; CDR3: CASSKGYRRSDQPQHF; DNA: TGTGCCAGCAGCAAAGGTTACAGAAGATCCGATCAGCCCCAGCATTTT
V: TRBV5-5; J: TRBJ1-2; size: -; D: TRBD1; CDR3: CASSVGQAYGYTF; DNA: TGTGCCAGCAGCGTGGGACAGGCCTATGGCTACACCTTC
V: TRBV15; J: TRBJ2-7; size: -; D: TRBD1; CDR3: CATSATGGYEQYF; DNA: TGTGCCACCAGTGCGACAGGGGGTTACGAGCAGTACTTC
V: TRBV11-3; J: TRBJ2-7; size: -; D: TRBD2; CDR3: CASSPRLAGASEQYF; DNA: TGTGCCAGCAGCCCCAGACTAGCGGGAGCTTCGGAGCAGTACTTC
V: TRBV9; J: TRBJ2-1; size: once; D: -; CDR3: CASSLGHPYNEQFF; DNA: TGTGCCAGCAGCTTAGGACACCCCTACAATGAGCAGTTCTTC
V: TRBV13; J: TRBJ1-2; size: -; D: -; CDR3: CASSLGASNYGYTF; DNA: TGTGCCAGCAGCTTAGGGGCTTCTAACTATGGCTACACCTTC
V: TRBV6-5; J: TRBJ2-1; size: -; D: -; CDR3: CASSYSWAFEQFF; DNA: TGTGCCAGCAGTTATTCTTGGGCTTTTGAGCAGTTCTTC
V: TRBV2; J: TRBJ2-7; size: -; D: -; CDR3: CASSDQNYEQYF; DNA: TGTGCCAGCAGTGATCAGAATTACGAGCAGTACTTC
V: TRBV5-6; J: TRBJ1-1; size: -; D: -; CDR3: CASSPLLRNTEAFF; DNA: TGTGCCAGCAGCCCGTTACTACGGAACACTGAAGCTTTCTTT
V: TRBV7-2; J: TRBJ2-7; size: -; D: -; CDR3: CASSYDRYSYEQYF; DNA: TGTGCCAGCAGCTACGACAGGTACTCCTACGAGCAGTACTTC
V: TRBV7-9; J: TRBJ2-1; size: -; D: TRBD1; CDR3: CASSYSGTGINEQFF; DNA: TGTGCCAGCAGCTATTCCGGGACAGGGATCAATGAGCAGTTCTTC
V: TRBV29-1; J: TRBJ1-2; size: -; D: -; CDR3: CSVEKGVGNYGYTF; DNA: TGCAGCGTTGAAAAGGGAGTAGGGAACTATGGCTACACCTTC
V: TRBV28; J: TRBJ2-5; size: once; D: -; CDR3: CASSYSGEQETQYF; DNA: TGTGCCAGCAGTTACTCAGGGGAGCAAGAGACCCAGTACTTC
V: TRBV14; J: TRBJ2-7; size: -; D: TRBD1; CDR3: CASSHTDRATYEQYF; DNA: TGTGCCAGCAGCCATACCGACAGGGCCACCTACGAGCAGTACTTC
V: TRBV27; J: TRBJ2-7; size: -; D: -; CDR3: CASSFRDTDYEQYF; DNA: TGTGCCAGCAGTTTCCGGGACACGGACTACGAGCAGTACTTC
V: TRBV19; J: TRBJ1-5; size: -; D: TRBD1; CDR3: CASSDRARNQPQHF; DNA: TGTGCCAGTAGTGACAGGGCGCGGAATCAGCCCCAGCATTTT
V: TRBV6-5; J: TRBJ2-5; size: -; D: -; CDR3: CASSYRDLGETQYF; DNA: TGTGCCAGCAGTTACAGGGACCTAGGAGAGACCCAGTACTTC
V: TRBV7-9; J: TRBJ2-5; size: -; D: TRBD1; CDR3: CATLTGASETQYF; DNA: TGTGCCACGCTGACAGGGGCCTCGGAGACCCAGTACTTC
V: TRBV15; J: TRBJ2-1; size: -; D: TRBD1; CDR3: CATSRTGGYNEQFF; DNA: TGTGCCACCAGCAGGACAGGGGGCTACAATGAGCAGTTCTTC
V: TRBV28; J: TRBJ1-2; size: -; D: -; CDR3: CASSLMGQGTLNYGYTF; DNA: TGTGCCAGCAGTTTAATGGGTCAGGGAACTTTAAACTATGGCTACACCTTC
V: TRBV18; J: TRBJ1-1; size: -; D: TRBD1; CDR3: CASSPGQDTEAFF; DNA: TGTGCCAGCTCTCCAGGACAGGACACTGAAGCTTTCTTT
V: TRBV10-3; J: TRBJ2-1; size: once; D: -; CDR3: CAISESGPYNEQFF; DNA: TGTGCCATCAGTGAGTCGGGGCCCTACAATGAGCAGTTCTTC
V: TRBV5-1; J: TRBJ2-2; size: -; D: -; CDR3: CASSSKVAGVTGELFF; DNA: TGCGCCAGCAGCTCCAAGGTGGCAGGGGTCACCGGGGAGCTGTTTTTT